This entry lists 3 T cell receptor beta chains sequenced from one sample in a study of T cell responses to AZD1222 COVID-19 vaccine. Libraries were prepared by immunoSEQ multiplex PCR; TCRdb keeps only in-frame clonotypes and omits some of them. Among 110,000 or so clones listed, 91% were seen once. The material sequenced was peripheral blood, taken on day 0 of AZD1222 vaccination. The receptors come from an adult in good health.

Here the CDR3 DNA reads TGCGCCAGCAGCCAAGAAGTAAGCTTGAACACTGAAGCTTTCTTT. Translation: CASSQEVSLNTEAFF. The chain joins TRBV4-1 to TRBJ1-1, with D uncertain. This CDR3 has 15 residues. The V end was cut by 0 bases, the J end by 0 bases, with 8 bases between. The V gene's germline CDR1 is MGHRA and CDR2 YSYEKL.

CDR3 nucleotides: TGTGCCAGCAGTGCAGACAGGGAGGACACTGAAGCTTTCTTT. Protein sequence: CASSADREDTEAFF. The V call is TRBV2, the J call TRBJ1-1; 7 bases are a match to TRBD1. The CDR3 length is 14 residues. Unmatched junction bases numbered 5, after V lost 4 bases and J lost 3 bases. From germline, CDR1 is SNHLY and CDR2 FYNNEI.

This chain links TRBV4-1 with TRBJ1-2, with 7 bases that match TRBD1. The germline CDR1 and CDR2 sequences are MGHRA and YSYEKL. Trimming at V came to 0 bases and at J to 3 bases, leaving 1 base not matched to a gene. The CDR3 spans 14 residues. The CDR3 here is CASSQEGQYYGYTF. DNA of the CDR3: TGCGCCAGCAGCCAAGAGGGACAGTACTATGGCTACACCTTC.